Shown below are 27 T cell receptor beta chains from a single sample sequenced in a study of CD8+CD57+ T cells in acquired aplastic anemia. Genomic DNA acted as the template from which TCR beta VDJ combination and CDR3 sequence profiling were carried out. One entry per CDR3 protein, called by TCRdb with MiXCR from the reads. This sample yields roughly 200,000 distinct CDR3 sequences, of which approximately 60% are seen a single time; over 25% belongs to the top ten. The sequenced sample consisted of sorted CD4+, CD8+, or CD8+CD57+ T cells (not recorded which) from PBMCs. The receptors shown here come from a human donor in good health.

The genes are TRBV24-1 and TRBJ1-6, with D uncertain. Germline values: CDR1 KGHDR, CDR2 SFDVKD. The V end lost 5 bases, the J end lost 8 bases, and 30 bases lay between the germline ends. CDR3 size: 20 residues. In DNA, the CDR3 is TGTGCCACCAGTGGAAACCCGGACTCACAGACGGCCATATGTGATTCACCCCTCCACTTT. It specifies CATSGNPDSQTAICDSPLHF.

This clonotype was counted at least ten times. The chain recombines TRBV27 with TRBJ2-7, with 11 bases lining up with TRBD1. Germline V lookup: CDR1 MNHEY, CDR2 SMNVEV (reference sequence). V shed 10 bases and J 4 bases; nucleotides not matched to a gene: 9. The CDR3 totals 14 residues. In nucleotides, the CDR3 is TGTGCCACCGGAGGACAGGGGGCTTCTTACGAGCAGTACTTC. As protein: CATGGQGASYEQYF.

The chain is built from TRBV7-3 and TRBJ2-3, with D perhaps TRBD2 (5 bases). V lost 2 bases and J 4 bases, leaving 10 bases between the germline ends. Germline CDR1 and CDR2: SGHTA and FQGTGA. The CDR3 covers 14 residues. CDR3 residues: CASSLEGNADTQYF. Here the CDR3 DNA reads TGTGCCAGCAGCTTAGAGGGTAACGCAGATACGCAGTATTTT.

This clonotype was observed at least ten times. The CDR3 reads CASRGGEEETQYF. The DNA for the CDR3 is TGCGCCAGCCGAGGGGGCGAGGAGGAGACCCAGTACTTC. The chain joins TRBV5-1 to TRBJ2-5; 7 positions match TRBD1. Germline CDR1 is SGHRS and CDR2 is YFSETQ. The V gene end was trimmed by 7 bases and the J gene end by 5 bases; junction bases not matched to a gene: 8. This CDR3 has 13 amino acids.

In regard to this clonotype: A read error may produce the germline difference seen at one junction end. The V call is TRBV2, the J call TRBJ2-5; D is uncertain. The germline V gene encodes CDR1 SNHLY and CDR2 FYNNEI. This CDR3 is 12 amino acids long. The CDR3 DNA follows: TGTGCCAGCAGGGAAGCCCAAGAGACCCAGTACTTC. Its translation: CASREAQETQYF.

This clonotype was picked up a small number of times. This chain uses TRBV14 with TRBJ2-7, with a possible D match to TRBD1 (7 bases). V lost 5 bases, J lost 2 bases, and 13 bases lay in between. The germline V gene encodes CDR1 SGHDN and CDR2 FVKESK. This CDR3 is 14 amino acids long. In DNA, the CDR3 is TGTGCCAGCAGCGTAGGGGGGACAGCCTACGAGCAGTACTTC. Translation gives CASSVGGTAYEQYF. Variable domain in full (rest from reference TRBV14 and TRBJ2-7): EAGVTQFPSHSVIEKGQTVTLRCDPISGHDNLYWYRRVMGKEIKFLLHFVKESKQDESGMPNNRFLAERTGGTYSTLKVQPAELEDSGVYFCASSVGGTAYEQYFGPGTRLTVT.

The genes are TRBV2 and TRBJ1-3; no reliable D call. The CDR3 is 15 residues long. Germline CDR1 SNHLY, CDR2 FYNNEI. V lost 5 bases and J 5 bases, leaving 16 bases between the germline ends. This CDR3 is CASSRTGIFRNTIYF. CDR3 DNA sequence: TGTGCCAGCAGTCGTACGGGAATCTTTCGAAACACCATATATTTT.

This chain links TRBV9 with TRBJ2-1; D is possibly TRBD1 (5 bases). The length of the CDR3 is 17 residues. CDR1 and CDR2 from the germline V gene are SGDLS and YYNGEE. The V gene lost 2 bases and the J gene lost 0 bases, with 15 bases spanning the gap. Written as DNA, the CDR3 is TGTGCCAGCAGCGTCGAGACCCACGACAGCTCCTACAATGAGCAGTTCTTC. Its protein is CASSVETHDSSYNEQFF.

CDR3 protein: CASLDYYNEQFF. As DNA, the CDR3 is TGTGCCAGCTTGGACTACTACAATGAGCAGTTCTTC. The chain is built from TRBV7-2 and TRBJ2-1; a weak D match, TRBD2 (6 bases). The CDR3 runs to 12 residues. V lost 8 bases, J lost 3 bases, and 8 bases lay in between. Germline CDR1 reads SGHTA; CDR2 reads FQGNSA.

The chain has TRBV4-1 and TRBJ2-3; the D gene is possibly TRBD2 (5 bases). Germline CDR1 is MGHRA and CDR2 is YSYEKL. This CDR3 has 16 amino acids. Between the trimmed V and J ends, which lost 3 bases and 4 bases, there was a span of 17 bases. In nucleotides, the CDR3 is TGCGCCAGCAGCCAGGCCGGGATAGGGCCCCCAGATACGCAGTATTTT. Its protein product is CASSQAGIGPPDTQYF.

This clonotype came up a few times. The chain employs TRBV25-1 and TRBJ2-7; 8 bases fit TRBD2. Germline assignment: CDR1 MGHDK and CDR2 SYGVNS. The CDR3 has 14 amino acids. The trim removed 5 bases at V and 3 bases at J, leaving 6 bases unmatched. The CDR3 region is CASSYGGGRYEQYF. CDR3 in DNA: TGTGCCAGCAGTTACGGGGGGGGCCGCTACGAGCAGTACTTC.

The chain has TRBV20-1 and TRBJ2-2; possible D gene TRBD2, 6 bases. This CDR3 has 14 amino acids. The V end was cut by 4 bases, the J end by 3 bases, with 12 bases between. Germline loops: CDR1 DFQATT, CDR2 SNEGSKA (reference sequence). CDR3 loop: CSAIMGTYTGELFF. CDR3 bases: TGCAGTGCTATTATGGGGACTTACACCGGGGAGCTGTTTTTT.

The chain combines TRBV5-1 with TRBJ1-1; D unresolved. V lost 5 bases and J lost 6, with 14 bases in between. CDR3 length: 13 residues. Germline V gene data show CDR1 as SGHRS and CDR2 as YFSETQ. The chain's CDR3 is CASRKVLDAEAFF. The CDR3, as DNA: TGCGCCAGCAGAAAAGTCCTAGACGCTGAAGCTTTCTTT.

This clonotype was counted ten times or more. The chain is built from TRBV9 and TRBJ2-7; TRBD2 is a possible D gene (6 bases). CDR1 is SGDLS and CDR2 is YYNGEE in the germline V gene. The length of the CDR3 is 14 residues. The V end was cut by 0 bases, the J end by 2 bases, with 9 bases between. This CDR3 is CASSVGGETYEQYF. The CDR3 DNA is TGTGCCAGCAGCGTAGGGGGGGAAACCTACGAGCAGTACTTC.

The chain combines TRBV11-3 with TRBJ1-2; TRBD1 might be the D (6 bases). The CDR3 spans 16 residues. Germline assignment: CDR1 SGHNT and CDR2 YENEEA. V dropped 3 bases and J dropped 2 bases, with 16 bases sitting between them. This CDR3 is CASSFVQPGQNYGYTF. In DNA form, the CDR3 reads TGTGCCAGCAGCTTCGTCCAACCCGGACAGAACTATGGCTACACCTTC.

The rearrangement joins TRBV7-8 to TRBJ2-1; D is unclear. The CDR3 is 14 amino acids. The germline CDR1 and CDR2 sequences are SGHVS and FQNEAQ. Trimming removed 6 bases at V and 0 bases at J, with 9 bases between. The CDR3 coding sequence is TGTGCCAGCAGGGCGACAAGCTCCTACAATGAGCAGTTCTTC. It is translated as CASRATSSYNEQFF.

This clonotype occurred many times. The CDR3 loop reads CASSPGLGLFYEQYF. CDR3 sequence (DNA): TGCGCCAGCAGCCCCGGTTTAGGTTTGTTCTACGAGCAGTACTTC. The V gene is TRBV5-1, the J gene TRBJ2-7, with D unresolved. V was pared by 4 bases and J by 3 bases, with 17 bases between. The CDR3 length is 15 residues. Germline V gene data show CDR1 as SGHRS and CDR2 as YFSETQ.

The chain has TRBV20-1 and TRBJ2-1, with D perhaps TRBD2 (6 bases). The CDR3 totals 14 residues. Per germline, CDR1 DFQATT and CDR2 SNEGSKA (reference sequence). Trimming removed 3 bases from V and 0 bases from J, with 9 bases in between. DNA of the CDR3: TGCAGTGCTAGCGGGAGCAGCTCCTACAATGAGCAGTTCTTC. Protein product: CSASGSSSYNEQFF.

This clonotype was observed a handful of times. The chain has TRBV7-8 and TRBJ2-5; D gene unclear. This CDR3 comprises 14 residues. CDR1 is SGHVS and CDR2 is FQNEAQ in the germline V gene. Between the trimmed V and J ends, which lost 1 base and 2 bases, there was a span of 8 bases. The CDR3 here is CASSLDLTQETQYF. CDR3 nucleotide sequence: TGTGCCAGCAGCTTAGATTTGACACAAGAGACCCAGTACTTC.

The chain has TRBV7-9 and TRBJ1-2; 7 positions agree with TRBD1. V lost 5 bases to trimming and J lost 7 bases; unmatched junction nucleotides: 10. Germline loops: CDR1 SEHNR, CDR2 FQNEAQ (reference sequence). The CDR3 is 14 amino acids. The CDR3 region has the DNA TGTGCCAGCAGCACCCCAGGGGGGGCAGCTGGCTACACCTTC. Translated, it gives CASSTPGGAAGYTF. Combining the CDR3 with reference TRBV7-9 and TRBJ1-2 gives the whole variable domain DTGVSQNPRHKITKRGQNVTFRCDPISEHNRLYWYRQTLGQGPEFLTYFQNEAQLEKSRLLSDRFSAERPKGSFSTLEIQRTEQGDSAMYLCASSTPGGAAGYTFGSGTRLTVV.

This clonotype was detected many times. Here the CDR3 DNA reads TGTGCCACCGCCTCAGGGGCAGGGGAGTGGAACTATGGCTACACCTTC. Protein sequence: CATASGAGEWNYGYTF. This chain links TRBV19 with TRBJ1-2, with D perhaps TRBD1 (6 bases). V gave up 10 bases and J gave up 2 bases, with 23 bases separating them. The germline gives CDR1 LNHDA, CDR2 SQIVND (reference sequence). This CDR3 comprises 16 residues.

J is TRBJ2-7 and V is TRBV2, with a weak D call TRBD1 (5 bases). The germline V gene encodes CDR1 SNHLY and CDR2 FYNNEI. V lost 6 bases to trimming and J lost 6 bases, with 12 bases between them. The CDR3 runs 12 residues. The CDR3: CASRAVGAEQYF. The CDR3 DNA follows: TGTGCCAGCAGAGCCGTTGGGGCCGAGCAGTACTTC.

CDR3: CATAGRGGTDTQYF. CDR3 coding DNA: TGTGCCACCGCGGGCAGGGGAGGCACAGATACGCAGTATTTT. V and J are TRBV15 and TRBJ2-3; possibly TRBD1 for D (6 bases). From germline, CDR1 is LNHNV and CDR2 YYDKDF (reference sequence). V was cut by 8 bases and J by 1 base, with 13 bases left in between. This CDR3 comprises 14 residues.

J is TRBJ1-5 and V is TRBV5-8; no reliable D call. Germline V CDR1 and CDR2: SGHTS, YDEGEE. Trimming pared 1 base from V and 3 bases from J, leaving 11 bases between. The CDR3 length is 15 residues. The CDR3 is CASSLSVLSNQPQHF. In DNA form, the CDR3 reads TGTGCCAGCAGCTTGTCTGTCCTCTCCAATCAGCCCCAGCATTTT.

V is TRBV20-1 and J is TRBJ2-5, with no clear D. The CDR3 contains 12 residues. The V gene lost 1 base and the J gene lost 5 bases, with 8 bases spanning the gap. Germline-derived CDR1 and CDR2 are DFQATT and SNEGSKA (reference sequence). This CDR3 reads CSARAPPETQYF. For the CDR3, the DNA is TGCAGTGCTAGAGCCCCTCCGGAGACCCAGTACTTC.

This clonotype was seen just once. The rearrangement joins TRBV10-3 to TRBJ2-7; maybe TRBD1 (5 bases). Germline CDR1 and CDR2: ENHRY and SYGVKD. Trimming stripped 8 bases from V and 3 bases from J, with 14 bases between. The CDR3 spans 13 residues. The CDR3 is CAIARGGGYEQYF. The CDR3 DNA reads as TGTGCCATCGCAAGGGGCGGCGGCTACGAGCAGTACTTC.

This clonotype was seen at least ten times. This sequence joins TRBV5-1 and TRBJ1-2, with D unclear. CDR3 length: 14 amino acids. Trimming shortened V by 0 bases and J by 7 bases, and 13 bases separated the two germline ends. Germline CDR1 SGHRS, CDR2 YFSETQ. CDR3 protein: CASSLAGDSSGYTF. CDR3 bases: TGCGCCAGCAGCTTGGCCGGGGATTCGAGTGGCTACACCTTC.